This record covers a single T cell receptor (beta chain). The antigen remains unidentified. TCRdb itself ran the 5' RACE reads through MiXCR, one entry per CDR3 protein. Among roughly 140,000 distinct CDR3 sequences listed, 11% to 15% were seen once. The entry originates in a study of T-cell memory formation after mild COVID-19. The study's findings and limits: In pre-infection memory, a portion of responding clones appeared, which suggested that cross-reactive memory joined. The CD4+ clones that contracted clustered mainly within CM and EM, and the CD8+ clones concentrated in EMRA.

This CDR3 is built from 16 residues. The germline V gene has CDR1 MNHEY and CDR2 SMNVEV (reference sequence). V gave up 4 bases and J gave up 5 bases, with 20 bases separating them. This rearrangement joins TRBV27 to TRBJ2-5; D unresolved. Sequenced: PBMCs or a T cell subset sorted from them (not recorded which). This TCR was sampled from an adult woman who had mild COVID-19 (a few samples of this study predate the infection). Cell type and time point are not known. The CDR3 loop reads CASSSSFGLSVETQYF. In DNA form, the CDR3 reads TGTGCCAGCAGTTCCTCGTTCGGTCTGAGCGTGGAGACCCAGTACTTC.